These 28 T cell receptor beta chains originate from one sample sequenced in a study of blood T cell repertoires in COVID-19. Generated by immunoSEQ multiplex PCR, the TCRdb table keeps only in-frame clones and is missing some. The repertoire includes a few hundred thousand clones, just over 85% of them detected once, and 14% to 15% sits in the top ten. The source material was PBMCs or T cells enriched from blood (not recorded which). These receptors were obtained from a woman between 45 and 65 years old with acute COVID-19.

This chain links TRBV19 with TRBJ2-3; D ambiguous. Germline CDR1 is LNHDA and CDR2 is SQIVND (reference sequence). Trimming removed 1 base at V and 1 base at J, with 6 bases between. CDR3 length equals 14 residues. CDR3 bases: TGTGCCAGTAGTATAGGTGGGCGCACAGATACGCAGTATTTT. Its translation: CASSIGGRTDTQYF.

This chain connects TRBV28 to TRBJ2-4; TRBD2 aligns across 9 bases. Trimming removed 6 bases from V and 6 bases from J; junction bases left unmatched: 18. Per the germline V gene, CDR1 is MDHEN and CDR2 is SYDVKM. This CDR3 has 18 amino acids. DNA of the CDR3: TGTGCCAGCAGGCCCAGTAGAGCGGGAGGCCTAAGGGGAAACATTCAGTACTTC. It encodes CASRPSRAGGLRGNIQYF.

V and J are TRBV19 and TRBJ2-1, with 9 bases matching TRBD2. Unmatched junction bases numbered 10, after V lost 4 bases and J lost 3 bases. The CDR3 spans 17 residues. In germline, CDR1 is LNHDA, CDR2 SQIVND (reference sequence). The CDR3 reads CASSNRAAGGLYNEQFF. The CDR3 nucleotides read TGTGCCAGTAGTAATCGGGCAGCGGGAGGACTCTACAATGAGCAGTTCTTC. Full variable domain (outside the CDR3, taken from reference TRBV19 and TRBJ2-1): DGGITQSPKYLFRKEGQNVTLSCEQNLNHDAMYWYRQDPGQGLRLIYYSQIVNDFQKGDIAEGYSVSREKKESFPLTVTSAQKNPTAFYLCASSNRAAGGLYNEQFFGPGTRLTVL.

The V call is TRBV28, the J call TRBJ2-1; 7 bases fit TRBD1. The CDR3 loop spans 15 amino acids. With V trimmed by 5 bases and J by 1 base, 5 bases remained unmatched. CDR1 is MDHEN, CDR2 SYDVKM, per germline. This chain's CDR3 is CASSPGQESYNEQFF. The DNA of the CDR3 is TGTGCCAGCAGTCCCGGACAGGAGTCCTACAATGAGCAGTTCTTC.

J is TRBJ1-6 and V is TRBV7-2; the D gene is possibly TRBD1 (6 bases). This CDR3 has 13 amino acids. V lost 11 bases and J lost 7, with 15 bases in between. Germline V gene sequence: CDR1 SGHTA, CDR2 FQGNSA. The DNA for the CDR3 is TGTGCCTGTCGAGTTGGGGGCAATTCACCCCTCCACTTT. This encodes CACRVGGNSPLHF.

Comment on this clone: This may come from a read error, since a much larger clone is one base off. The chain joins TRBV2 to TRBJ1-5; 10 bases match TRBD1. In germline, CDR1 is SNHLY, CDR2 FYNNEI. Unmatched junction bases numbered 4, after V lost 6 bases and J lost 5 bases. The CDR3 is 14 amino acids. CDR3 loop: CASRSGTGDQPQHF. The CDR3 nucleotides are TGTGCCAGCAGATCCGGGACAGGGGATCAGCCCCAGCATTTT.

The chain uses TRBV30 and TRBJ2-5; tentatively, D is TRBD2 (5 bases). Deletions cut 2 bases from V and 5 bases from J, with 15 bases between. The germline CDR1 and CDR2 sequences are GTSNPN and SVGIG (reference sequence). The CDR3 is 14 residues long. The CDR3 protein is CAWSSPRGWETQYF. The CDR3 DNA reads as TGTGCCTGGAGTAGTCCCCGCGGGTGGGAGACCCAGTACTTC.

The V and J genes are TRBV18 and TRBJ2-5, with TRBD2 as a possible D gene (5 bases). The CDR3 covers 14 residues. The V gene lost 4 bases and the J gene lost 4 bases, with 13 bases spanning the gap. The V gene's germline CDR1 is KGHSH and CDR2 LQKENI. CDR3 coding DNA: TGTGCCAGCTCACTCCGGCGAGGGCCAGAGACCCAGTACTTC. It encodes CASSLRRGPETQYF.

The chain recombines TRBV27 with TRBJ1-5; D gene uncertain. The V gene's germline CDR1 is MNHEY and CDR2 SMNVEV (reference sequence). There are 13 residues in the CDR3. The V end was cut by 6 bases, the J end by 3 bases, with 9 bases between. The CDR3 loop reads CASRYSSNQPQHF. CDR3 nucleotide sequence: TGTGCCAGCAGATACAGTTCCAATCAGCCCCAGCATTTT.

In this sample, this clone turned up a few times. The chain has TRBV6-5 and TRBJ2-7; TRBD1 aligns across 9 bases. The germline CDR1 and CDR2 sequences are MNHEY and SVGAGI. Trimming removed 6 bases from V and 3 bases from J; junction bases left unmatched: 6. The CDR3 covers 14 residues. CDR3 DNA: TGTGCCAGCAGATTCACGGACAGGGGCTACGAGCAGTACTTC. Its translation: CASRFTDRGYEQYF.

About this clone: A read error may account for a junction end that differs from germline. The CDR3 nucleotides read TGTGCCAGCAGGCGCCCAACGGATGGGGAGGACTTC. As protein: CASRRPTDGEDF. The chain has TRBV7-9 and TRBJ2-7; D possibly corresponds to TRBD2 (6 bases). The CDR3 spans 12 residues. CDR1 is SEHNR and CDR2 is FQNEAQ in the germline V gene (reference sequence).

This chain joins TRBV28 and TRBJ1-2, with 9 nucleotides matching TRBD1. Germline CDR1 and CDR2: MDHEN and SYDVKM. The CDR3 consists of 13 residues. V dropped 10 bases and J dropped 8; count of bases not matched to a gene: 11. CDR3 loop: CAIPNRDRAGYTF. The CDR3 bases are TGTGCCATACCAAACCGGGACAGGGCAGGCTACACCTTC.

This chain uses TRBV9 with TRBJ1-1; 8 bases align to TRBD1. The CDR3 is 16 amino acids. V was clipped by 0 bases and J by 0 bases; unmatched bases: 4. Germline V gives CDR1 SGDLS, CDR2 YYNGEE. As DNA, the CDR3 is TGTGCCAGCAGCGTAGCAGGGGGCGGGATGAACACTGAAGCTTTCTTT. Translation: CASSVAGGGMNTEAFF.

This clone has a single count. The V and J genes are TRBV7-9 and TRBJ2-3; the match to TRBD2 covers 14 bases. After removal of 5 bases from V and 3 bases from J, the junction contained 13 bases not matched to a gene. The germline V gene encodes CDR1 SEHNR and CDR2 FQNEAQ (reference sequence). The CDR3 covers 19 residues. The DNA of the CDR3 is TGTGCCAGCAGCCCGGCCGGGACTAGCGGGAGAGATAGAACAGATACGCAGTATTTT. Translation: CASSPAGTSGRDRTDTQYF.

The chain uses TRBV27 and TRBJ1-1, with D possibly matching TRBD1 (5 bases). Germline values: CDR1 MNHEY, CDR2 SMNVEV (reference sequence). V was cut by 6 bases and J by 0 bases, with 14 bases left in between. The CDR3 sequence is 15 residues long. CDR3 loop: CASSPNDSLNTEAFF. CDR3 DNA: TGTGCCAGCAGCCCCAACGACAGCTTGAACACTGAAGCTTTCTTT.

In this sample, this clone turned up a few times. This chain's CDR3 is CASSTGQNVDTQYF. In DNA, the CDR3 is TGTGCCAGCTCAACAGGGCAAAACGTGGATACGCAGTATTTT. The V gene is TRBV18, the J gene TRBJ2-3; tentative D call: TRBD1 (6 bases). V was shortened by 5 bases and J by 6 bases, with 15 bases between the two germline ends. CDR1 and CDR2 from the germline V gene are KGHSH and LQKENI. This CDR3 contains 14 residues. The full variable domain, completed using reference TRBV18 and TRBJ2-3, is NAGVMQNPRHLVRRRGQEARLRCSPMKGHSHVYWYRQLPEEGLKFMVYLQKENIIDESGMPKERFSAEFPKEGPSILRIQQVVRGDSAAYFCASSTGQNVDTQYFGPGTRLTVL.

The chain is built from TRBV6-2 or TRBV6-3 and TRBJ2-7; perhaps TRBD1 as D (6 bases). Germline V gene data show CDR1 as MNHEY and CDR2 as SVGEGT. Trimming removed 0 bases from V and 2 bases from J, with 14 bases in between. The CDR3 totals 16 residues. CDR3 DNA sequence: TGTGCCAGCAGTTACTCACAGGGAACTCTACCCTACGAGCAGTACTTC. It translates to CASSYSQGTLPYEQYF.

The rearrangement uses TRBV27 and TRBJ2-5; a possible D gene is TRBD2 (5 bases). Germline assignment: CDR1 MNHEY and CDR2 SMNVEV (reference sequence). The CDR3 runs 15 residues. Trimming cost V 7 bases and J 5 bases, with 20 bases left between them. This chain's CDR3 is CASKRSGNGMETQYF. The CDR3, as DNA: TGTGCCAGCAAAAGATCGGGGAACGGGATGGAGACCCAGTACTTC.

The V gene is TRBV27, the J gene TRBJ1-1; D is unclear. The V end lost 5 bases, the J end lost 4 bases, and 14 bases lay between the germline ends. The CDR3 extends over 14 amino acids. Looked up from germline, CDR1 is MNHEY and CDR2 is SMNVEV (reference sequence). CDR3 in amino acids: CASSRLELVTEAFF. DNA for the CDR3: TGTGCCAGCAGTCGCCTAGAGTTAGTCACTGAAGCTTTCTTT.

The count of this clone is one. The chain links TRBV7-3 to TRBJ2-5; 8 bases agree with TRBD2. The CDR3 length is 16 residues. The J segment lost 3 bases and the V segment lost 3 bases, leaving 9 bases of the junction unmatched. Per germline, CDR1 SGHTA and CDR2 FQGTGA. CDR3 amino acids: CASSFPSTSEKETQYF. The CDR3 nucleotides are TGTGCCAGCAGCTTTCCCTCGACTAGCGAAAAAGAGACCCAGTACTTC.

The genes are TRBV2 and TRBJ2-7, with a weak D call TRBD2 (5 bases). Deletions cut 10 bases from V and 8 bases from J, with 21 bases between. Per germline, CDR1 SNHLY and CDR2 FYNNEI. There are 13 residues in the CDR3. For the CDR3, the DNA is TGTGCCACACTCTCCGGGAACCCACAGAAGCAGTACTTC. Its protein is CATLSGNPQKQYF.

The chain recombines TRBV19 with TRBJ2-7, with D perhaps matching TRBD2 (5 bases). This CDR3 contains 14 residues. V dropped 1 base and J dropped 2 bases, with 9 bases sitting between them. Per the germline V gene, CDR1 is LNHDA and CDR2 is SQIVND (reference sequence). Here the CDR3 reads CASSIVGGTYEQYF. The CDR3 region has the DNA TGTGCCAGTAGTATAGTAGGAGGTACCTACGAGCAGTACTTC. The full variable domain, with the rest looked up from reference TRBV19 and TRBJ2-7, is DGGITQSPKYLFRKEGQNVTLSCEQNLNHDAMYWYRQDPGQGLRLIYYSQIVNDFQKGDIAEGYSVSREKKESFPLTVTSAQKNPTAFYLCASSIVGGTYEQYFGPGTRLTVT.

The V call is TRBV19, the J call TRBJ2-5, with TRBD2 matching 13 bases. The J segment lost 5 bases and the V segment lost 3 bases, leaving 3 bases of the junction unmatched. This CDR3 contains 15 residues. Germline assignment: CDR1 LNHDA and CDR2 SQIVND (reference sequence). For the CDR3, the DNA is TGTGCCAGTAGTATTGGACTAGCGGGAGTGGAGACCCAGTACTTC. Protein sequence: CASSIGLAGVETQYF.

The chain recombines TRBV12-5 with TRBJ1-3; 7 nucleotides line up with TRBD1. The germline gives CDR1 LGHNT, CDR2 FRNRAP. This CDR3 is 13 amino acids long. The ends lost 10 bases at V and 2 bases at J; junction bases unmatched: 5. The CDR3 is CATGGGAGNTIYF. Written as DNA, the CDR3 is TGTGCTACGGGAGGGGGCGCTGGAAACACCATATATTTT. Full variable domain (outside the CDR3, taken from reference TRBV12-5 and TRBJ1-3): DARVTQTPRHKVTEMGQEVTMRCQPILGHNTVFWYRQTMMQGLELLAYFRNRAPLDDSGMPKDRFSAEMPDATLATLKIQPSEPRDSAVYFCATGGGAGNTIYFGEGSWLTVV.

The genes are TRBV19 and TRBJ2-5; TRBD1 matches 9 bases. This CDR3 is 14 amino acids long. The V and J ends lost 5 bases and 4 bases, in that order; junction bases with no gene match: 5. Germline V gene lookup returns CDR1 LNHDA and CDR2 SQIVND (reference sequence). CDR3 in amino acids: CASSRGTGLETQYF. The CDR3 bases are TGTGCCAGTAGTCGAGGGACAGGGCTAGAGACCCAGTACTTC.

CDR3: CASSQFPGLAGESEQFF. The DNA for the CDR3 is TGTGCCAGCAGCCAATTTCCGGGACTAGCGGGAGAGAGTGAGCAGTTCTTC. The rearrangement uses TRBV3-1 (or the pseudogene TRBV3-2) and TRBJ2-1; TRBD2 matches 14 bases. CDR3 length equals 17 residues. With V trimmed by 2 bases and J by 9 bases, 9 bases remained unmatched. Germline V lookup: CDR1 LGHDT, CDR2 YNNKEL (reference sequence).

This clone was recorded only once. The J gene is TRBJ1-5, the V gene TRBV7-2, with a possible D match to TRBD1 (6 bases). V was shortened by 5 bases and J by 9 bases, with 14 bases between the two germline ends. Germline loops: CDR1 SGHTA, CDR2 FQGNSA. The CDR3 totals 13 residues. CDR3 amino acids: CASSPEGVRPQHF. CDR3 DNA: TGTGCCAGCAGCCCCGAGGGGGTACGGCCCCAGCATTTT. Together with reference TRBV7-2 and TRBJ1-5, the CDR3 gives the full variable domain: GAGVSQSPSNKVTEKGKDVELRCDPISGHTALYWYRQSLGQGLEFLIYFQGNSAPDKSGLPSDRFSAERTGGSVSTLTIQRTQQEDSAVYLCASSPEGVRPQHFGDGTRLSIL.

CDR3 DNA: TGTGCCACCCAACTAGCGGATAATGAGCAGTTCTTC. It is translated as CATQLADNEQFF. This rearrangement joins TRBV2 to TRBJ2-1; 8 nucleotides align to TRBD2. Germline CDR1 SNHLY, CDR2 FYNNEI. V dropped 10 bases and J dropped 7; count of bases not matched to a gene: 6. The CDR3 is made up of 12 amino acids.